What follows describes a single T cell receptor beta chain. The CDR3 runs to 14 residues. Germline V gives CDR1 LNHDA, CDR2 SQIVND (reference sequence). Trimming removed 1 base from V and 7 bases from J, with 13 bases in between. TCRdb's copy holds only in-frame clones and misses some; the assay was immunoSEQ multiplex PCR. The top ten clones hold over 10% of a sample with approximately 200,000 clones, over 60% of them seen once. These data are taken from a study of cytotoxic CD8 clonotypes in ibrutinib-treated CLL. Looking at the study overall: On average, around 100,000 productive rearrangements and some 240,000 productive templates per sample.

The sequence was obtained from a human donor with chronic lymphocytic leukemia. The gene calls are TRBV19 and TRBJ1-2; D is undetermined. Sequences were derived from PBMCs, sampled after 24 months of ibrutinib treatment. In nucleotides, the CDR3 is TGTGCCAGTAGTATAGGGGGTTTGCTCCCTGGCTACACCTTC. Translated: CASSIGGLLPGYTF.